This TCR beta chain came from a study of molecular identifiers for immune sequencing clone quantification. Concerning this clonotype itself: The antigen remains undetermined. With a much larger clone just one base away, this may be a read error. The conserved final phenylalanine or tryptophan is absent from the CDR3, which likely points to a read error.

The CDR3 has 17 residues. Germline V gives CDR1 ENHRY, CDR2 SYGVKD. V was cut by 3 bases and J by 0 bases, with 16 bases left in between. Previously reported methods and listed TCR primers produced the bulk TCR libraries. TCRdb processed the PCR reads anew with MiXCR; each CDR3 protein has one entry. This sample carries about 640,000 distinct CDR3 sequences, just under 20% of them seen once, and the ten largest clones take roughly 0.9%. Whole-study results and caveats: Identical barcode-sharing TCR molecules could lead to underestimated sizes for highly expanded clones.

Naive CD8 sequencing libraries were generated from approximately 20,000 to 1,000,000 sorted cells, with 10%, 30% or 50% RNA as input. The sample was naive CD8+ T cells from blood, with Jurkat cell RNA spiked in. Subset indicated: FACS-sorted CD8+CD4-CCR7+CD45RA+ naive T cells. This TCR was sampled from a human donor in good health. Some libraries in this study had Jurkat cell RNA spiked in. The chain couples TRBV10-3 to TRBJ2-3; a possible D gene is TRBD2 (6 bases). In nucleotides, the CDR3 is TGTGCCATCAGTGACTTCGGGGGAGAGACTAGCACAGATACGCAGTATTCT. Translated: CAISDFGGETSTDTQYS.